Following are 17 T cell receptor beta chains from one sample sequenced in a study of control samples from healthy donors and cancer patients. Produced via immunoSEQ multiplex PCR; TCRdb's table is partial and in-frame only. The table records approximately 170,000 clones, almost 90% of them present only once. The sequenced sample was blood. The origin of the receptors is a young woman in good health.

The chain is built from TRBV27 and TRBJ1-2; D might be TRBD1 (6 bases). The CDR3 is 14 residues long. Trimming took 4 bases from V and 8 from J, leaving 17 bases between them. Germline values: CDR1 MNHEY, CDR2 SMNVEV (reference sequence). The CDR3 DNA follows: TGTGCCAGCAGTTATGGGGGGGCATTTGGCGGCTACACCTTC. Translated: CASSYGGAFGGYTF.

The gene calls are TRBV19 and TRBJ1-6; D ambiguous. Per the germline V gene, CDR1 is LNHDA and CDR2 is SQIVND (reference sequence). Trimming shortened V by 8 bases and J by 7 bases, and 12 bases separated the two germline ends. The CDR3 is 13 amino acids. The CDR3 DNA is TGTGCCAGTGGTACAGAAGCGAATTCACCCCTCCACTTT. Its translation: CASGTEANSPLHF.

The chain links TRBV7-9 to TRBJ1-2; weak D call: TRBD1 (6 bases). Germline V gene data show CDR1 as SEHNR and CDR2 as FQNEAQ (reference sequence). Trimming removed 5 bases from V and 4 bases from J, with 11 bases in between. The CDR3 is 13 amino acids. CDR3 in DNA: TGTGCCAGCAGCCCCGGACAGCTCTATGGCTACACCTTC. Protein product: CASSPGQLYGYTF. Using reference TRBV7-9 and TRBJ1-2 for the parts outside the CDR3, the full variable domain is DTGVSQNPRHKITKRGQNVTFRCDPISEHNRLYWYRQTLGQGPEFLTYFQNEAQLEKSRLLSDRFSAERPKGSFSTLEIQRTEQGDSAMYLCASSPGQLYGYTFGSGTRLTVV.

This chain links TRBV6-5 with TRBJ1-2, with D tentatively TRBD1 (5 bases). The CDR3 covers 14 residues. CDR1 and CDR2 from the germline V gene are MNHEY and SVGAGI. V was clipped by 2 bases and J by 4 bases, with 11 bases between them. CDR3 in amino acids: CASSYGAGIYGYTF. The CDR3 bases are TGTGCCAGCAGTTACGGGGCAGGGATCTATGGCTACACCTTC.

V usage is TRBV15 and J usage is TRBJ2-4; 8 positions match TRBD1. CDR1 LNHNV and CDR2 YYDKDF come from the germline V gene (reference sequence). CDR3 length equals 17 residues. V trimming: 0 bases; J trimming: 3 bases; junction bases outside the gene matches: 7. The CDR3 here is CATSRDYGTGGKNIQYF. The CDR3 DNA sequence: TGTGCCACCAGCAGAGATTATGGGACAGGAGGCAAAAACATTCAGTACTTC.

J is TRBJ2-3 and V is TRBV19; D perhaps matches TRBD2 (5 bases). V shed 2 bases and J shed 1 base, with 10 bases lying between them. CDR1 is LNHDA and CDR2 is SQIVND in the germline V gene (reference sequence). CDR3 length: 15 amino acids. In nucleotides, the CDR3 is TGTGCCAGTAGTATACCGCTAGCAGGCACAGATACGCAGTATTTT. The encoded protein is CASSIPLAGTDTQYF. Full variable domain (remainder filled in from reference TRBV19 and TRBJ2-3): DGGITQSPKYLFRKEGQNVTLSCEQNLNHDAMYWYRQDPGQGLRLIYYSQIVNDFQKGDIAEGYSVSREKKESFPLTVTSAQKNPTAFYLCASSIPLAGTDTQYFGPGTRLTVL.

V gene TRBV5-1 combines with J gene TRBJ2-3; the match to TRBD2 covers 8 bases. The CDR3 is 16 amino acids. J gave up 5 bases and V 0 bases, and 8 bases lay outside the gene matches. The germline V gene has CDR1 SGHRS and CDR2 YFSETQ. The CDR3 sequence is CASSLELAVGGDTQYF. For the CDR3, the DNA is TGCGCCAGCAGCTTGGAACTAGCGGTAGGGGGAGATACGCAGTATTTT.

V usage is TRBV7-2 and J usage is TRBJ2-5; 7 bases match TRBD2. Trimming at V came to 4 bases and at J to 4 bases, leaving 6 bases not matched to a gene. The V gene's germline CDR1 is SGHTA and CDR2 FQGNSA. There are 14 residues in the CDR3. The CDR3 nucleotides are TGTGCCAGCAGCTATAGCGGGCTCGGAGAGACCCAGTACTTC. Translation gives CASSYSGLGETQYF.

This clone was found a few times. The CDR3 spells CAIKTSGGRSYNEQFF. In DNA, the CDR3 is TGTGCCATCAAGACTAGCGGGGGACGATCCTACAATGAGCAGTTCTTC. The rearrangement uses TRBV10-3 and TRBJ2-1; 12 bases match TRBD2. The V gene end was trimmed by 7 bases and the J gene end by 1 base; junction bases not matched to a gene: 5. CDR3 length: 16 amino acids. CDR1 ENHRY and CDR2 SYGVKD come from the germline V gene.

The chain employs TRBV3-1 (or the pseudogene TRBV3-2) and TRBJ2-3; perhaps TRBD1 as D (5 bases). This CDR3 has 13 residues. Deletions cut 1 base from V and 4 bases from J, with 6 bases between. Germline V gene sequence: CDR1 LGHDT, CDR2 YNNKEL (reference sequence). The CDR3 DNA reads as TGTGCCAGCAGCCAAGGGGGCTCAGATACGCAGTATTTT. Translated, it gives CASSQGGSDTQYF.

CDR3 residues: CASRNRDVAFF. As DNA, the CDR3 is TGTGCCAGCAGGAACAGGGATGTAGCTTTCTTT. The chain is built from TRBV6-4 and TRBJ1-1; perhaps TRBD1 as D (6 bases). CDR3 length: 11 amino acids. CDR1 and CDR2 (germline): MRHNA, SNTAGT. V lost 6 bases and J lost 10, with 12 bases in between.

This rearrangement joins TRBV15 to TRBJ1-4; D is possibly TRBD1 (6 bases). Germline CDR1 LNHNV, CDR2 YYDKDF (reference sequence). The CDR3 contains 13 residues. V lost 4 bases and J 8 bases, leaving 11 bases between the germline ends. DNA of the CDR3: TGTGCCACCAGCACGTATACAGGGGAAAAACTGTTTTTT. This gives the protein CATSTYTGEKLFF.

Details on this clone: The identical CDR3 is also encoded by other nucleotide sequences in the sample. The rearrangement joins TRBV27 to TRBJ2-7; D may be TRBD1 (6 bases). V lost 2 bases to trimming and J lost 2 bases, with 10 bases between them. Germline V gene sequence: CDR1 MNHEY, CDR2 SMNVEV (reference sequence). The CDR3 has 14 residues. The CDR3 loop is CASSLLRGTYEQYF. The DNA for the CDR3 is TGTGCCAGCAGTTTACTGAGGGGGACCTACGAGCAGTACTTC.

The chain uses TRBV9 and TRBJ1-1; tentative D call: TRBD1 (5 bases). Germline V gives CDR1 SGDLS, CDR2 YYNGEE. V was trimmed by 3 bases and J by 5 bases, leaving 11 bases between them. The CDR3 consists of 13 residues. DNA of the CDR3: TGTGCCAGCAGCGCCGGTTGGGGGACTGAAGCTTTCTTT. Its translation is CASSAGWGTEAFF.

The chain links TRBV14 to TRBJ1-1; D remains ambiguous. V was pared by 0 bases and J by 11 bases, with 10 bases between. Germline-derived CDR1 and CDR2 are SGHDN and FVKESK. The CDR3 runs to 12 residues. CDR3 DNA: TGTGCCAGCAGCCAAGACGGGGAAAGGGCTTTCTTT. This translates into CASSQDGERAFF. The variable domain in full, completed from reference TRBV14 and TRBJ1-1, reads EAGVTQFPSHSVIEKGQTVTLRCDPISGHDNLYWYRRVMGKEIKFLLHFVKESKQDESGMPNNRFLAERTGGTYSTLKVQPAELEDSGVYFCASSQDGERAFFGQGTRLTVV.

The J gene is TRBJ1-4, the V gene TRBV5-1, with 10 bases fitting TRBD1. Looked up from germline, CDR1 is SGHRS and CDR2 is YFSETQ. Trimming cost V 0 bases and J 6 bases; bases outside gene matches: 2. There are 15 residues in the CDR3. The CDR3 reads CASSLAGTGDEKLFF. The CDR3 DNA is TGCGCCAGCAGCTTGGCCGGGACAGGGGATGAAAAACTGTTTTTT.

The gene calls are TRBV15 and TRBJ1-6; D is undetermined. Per germline, CDR1 LNHNV and CDR2 YYDKDF (reference sequence). The CDR3 sequence is 16 residues long. Trimming took off 0 bases at V and 10 bases at J, with 16 bases between the two ends. Here the CDR3 DNA reads TGTGCCACCAGCAGAGATCCGGGAGGCGGAGAGTCACCCCTCCACTTT. Amino acids: CATSRDPGGGESPLHF.